This T cell receptor beta chain was sequenced during a study of CD8 T cells in ankylosing spondylitis (dated by TCRdb to 2016 to 2017). Describing the broader study: The study set out to find disease-linked TCR variants by profiling T cell receptor beta repertoires in ankylosing spondylitis patients and healthy donors. Samples of peripheral blood were taken, and for ankylosing spondylitis patients, synovial fluid was collected as well. The full study cohort was made up of roughly 25 ankylosing spondylitis patients and some 100 healthy donors. Broad study findings and their caveats: A TCR beta motif of 8 or 9 highly homologous amino acid variants appeared characteristic of blood from ankylosing spondylitis patients. Significant enrichment of the disease-linked clones was reported in matched synovial fluid samples from ankylosing spondylitis patients. The disease-linked clones showed a CD8+ phenotype and occurred at relatively low frequencies in peripheral blood. Some motif variants had previously been reported in the synovial fluid and blood of reactive arthritis patients, which suggests shared mechanisms of disease initiation.

Sequenced using an Illumina HiSeq 2500. Quantitative 5'-RACE with molecular barcodes was used to prepare TCR beta libraries. The authors' analysis ran thus. A new computational method, built on a probabilistic model of VDJ rearrangement, was used to identify disease-linked TCR variants. TCRdb reanalyzed the raw reads on its own, using fastp at Q25 for trimming and MiXCR for clone calling, and kept in-frame beta chains. Each record represents a unique CDR3 protein, reported with the most common genes and DNA among its rows. The V and J calls follow TCRdb's processing rather than the paper's. The sample table holds more than 400,000 distinct CDR3 sequences, of which 5.3% were seen once. Under 4.5% of the sample is taken by the ten largest. This clonotype was recorded many times. The antigen it binds to is not known. No quality values exist for individual bases; no much larger clone is one base distant.

The germline V gene (reference sequence) provides CDR1 SEHNR and CDR2 FQNEAQ. The CDR3 has 13 amino acids, counting the end cysteine and phenylalanine. Of all the DNA, just the CDR3 is kept, 39 bases in frame from base 1. V drops 5 bases and J drops 3 bases, leaving 10 bases in between. The receptor's source is a male donor with ankylosing spondylitis. The specimen was blood, either unsorted or a sorted T cell fraction (not recorded which). The V and J segments used are TRBV7-9 and TRBJ2-5; a tentative D match to TRBD2 spans 7 bases. The CDR3 in this case is CASSRGAEETQYF. Here is the DNA: TGTGCCAGCAGCCGGGGGGCAGAAGAGACCCAGTACTTC. Extended through the reference TRBV7-9 and TRBJ2-5 proteins, this CDR3 yields the full variable domain: DTGVSQNPRHKITKRGQNVTFRCDPISEHNRLYWYRQTLGQGPEFLTYFQNEAQLEKSRLLSDRFSAERPKGSFSTLEIQRTEQGDSAMYLCASSRGAEETQYFGPGTRLLVL.